These T cell receptor beta chains were read from a single sample in a study of blood T cells in healthy people across ages. TCRdb reprocessed the 5' RACE reads with MiXCR, giving one entry per CDR3 protein. The data show about 680,000 distinct CDR3 sequences, more than 40% seen once. Sequencing was carried out using blood. The receptors here all came from a woman aged 55 to 70 in good health. The CDR3 runs from the conserved cysteine through the conserved F or W. Some rows mark clone size as missing; the rest say once, few, many or name a class of expanded clone.

clone_size j_call v_call cdr3_aa
many TRBJ2-3 TRBV29-1 CSVETRRGSTDTQYF
NA TRBJ2-5 TRBV7-2 CASSLSARQETQYF
few TRBJ1-4 TRBV25-1 CASKRGEEKLFF
NA TRBJ2-7 TRBV28 CASSRQGWSQYF
many TRBJ2-7 TRBV3-1 CASSQNSGGEQYF
NA TRBJ2-4 TRBV20-1 CSARRSSGGSAIQYF
NA TRBJ2-3 TRBV28 CASIESGSPTDTQYF
NA TRBJ1-6 TRBV12-3/TRBV12-4 CASSPLDNYNSPLHF
NA TRBJ1-2 TRBV30 CAWRDRDYGYTF
NA TRBJ2-5 TRBV18 CASSSRREETQYF
NA TRBJ2-1 TRBV3-1 CASSHCGGGNEQFF
NA TRBJ1-4 TRBV7-2 CASSLTSTGVGREKLFF
NA TRBJ2-5 TRBV28 CASSFPGNSKETQYF
few TRBJ1-1 TRBV20-1 CSASLDRGAEAFF
NA TRBJ2-1 TRBV7-3 CASRKGTSRTNEQFF
few TRBJ1-1 TRBV7-7 CASSATQGTEAFF
NA TRBJ2-1 TRBV9 CASSVSGGPYDEQFF
NA TRBJ2-3 TRBV6-6 CASSYRGRSTDTQYF
NA TRBJ1-5 TRBV4-3 CASSQVQGGNQPQHF
NA TRBJ2-3 TRBV20-1 CSAWLAGTDTQYF
NA TRBJ2-1 TRBV29-1 CSVAGGANEQFF
few TRBJ1-2 TRBV20-1 CSARDRGRSPWGYTF
NA TRBJ1-2 TRBV27 CASSRTGEFGYTF
NA TRBJ1-1 TRBV7-2 CASSLRLSANTEAFF
NA TRBJ2-7 TRBV7-3 CASSLLGTGAYEQYF
few TRBJ1-4 TRBV4-3 CASSQDFRGHEKLFF
NA TRBJ2-1 TRBV7-2 CASSLQGALNEQFF
few TRBJ2-1 TRBV5-8 CASPPTTGGNEQFF
NA TRBJ2-7 TRBV18 CASSRLDRSAYEQYF
NA TRBJ2-7 TRBV3-1 CASSRWQGPYEQYF
NA TRBJ2-7 TRBV15 CATSRDWEQGVYEQYF
once TRBJ2-1 TRBV28 CASSLWDRAYNEQFF
NA TRBJ2-1 TRBV20-1 CSASTGDSGGEQFF
NA TRBJ2-1 TRBV20-1 CSAMTSGGGSRETQFF
few TRBJ1-1 TRBV25-1 CASRTHTGNTEAFF
NA TRBJ1-6 TRBV5-1 CASSFQGSPLHF